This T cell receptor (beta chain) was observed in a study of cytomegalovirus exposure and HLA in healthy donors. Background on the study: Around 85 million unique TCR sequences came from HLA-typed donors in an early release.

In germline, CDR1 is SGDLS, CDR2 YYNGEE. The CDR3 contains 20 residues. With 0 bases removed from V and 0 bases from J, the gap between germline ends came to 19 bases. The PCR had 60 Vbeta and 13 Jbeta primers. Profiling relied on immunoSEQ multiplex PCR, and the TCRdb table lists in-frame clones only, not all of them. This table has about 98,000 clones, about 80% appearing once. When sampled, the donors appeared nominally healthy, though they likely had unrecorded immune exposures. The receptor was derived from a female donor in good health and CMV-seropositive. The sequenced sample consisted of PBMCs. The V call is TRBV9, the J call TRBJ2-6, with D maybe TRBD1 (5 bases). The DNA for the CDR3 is TGTGCCAGCAGCGTAGCTTGGGGAACAATGGGGCGCTCTGGGGCCAACGTCCTGACTTTC. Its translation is CASSVAWGTMGRSGANVLTF.